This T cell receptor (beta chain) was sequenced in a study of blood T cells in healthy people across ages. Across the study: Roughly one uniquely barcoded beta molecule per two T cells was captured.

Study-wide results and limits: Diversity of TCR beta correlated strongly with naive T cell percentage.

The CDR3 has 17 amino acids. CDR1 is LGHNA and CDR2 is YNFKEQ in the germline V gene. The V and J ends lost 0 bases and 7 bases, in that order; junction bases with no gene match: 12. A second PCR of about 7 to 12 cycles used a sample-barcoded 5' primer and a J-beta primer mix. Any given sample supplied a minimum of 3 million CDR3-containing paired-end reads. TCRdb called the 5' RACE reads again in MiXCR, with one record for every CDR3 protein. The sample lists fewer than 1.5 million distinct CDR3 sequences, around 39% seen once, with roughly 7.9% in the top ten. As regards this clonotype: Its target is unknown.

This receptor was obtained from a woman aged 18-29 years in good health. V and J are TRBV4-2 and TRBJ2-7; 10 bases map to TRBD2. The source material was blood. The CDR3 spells CASSQEVGASGSNEQYF. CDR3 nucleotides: TGTGCCAGCAGCCAAGAGGTGGGGGCTAGCGGGAGCAATGAGCAGTACTTC.